Each of the 27 T cell receptor beta chains below was sequenced from the same sample in a study of CXCR3-negative and CXCR3-positive naive CD8 T cells. Study observations and caveats: CXCR3-negative naive cells had less hydrophobic TRB CDR3s than did CXCR3-positive naive cells.

The TRB libraries of cDNA were built by UMI-labeled 5' RACE. TCRdb re-called the 5' RACE reads and shows each CDR3 protein once, DNA omitted. In all, the sample yields 55,000 to 65,000 distinct CDR3 sequences. No antigen has been assigned to these receptors. Sequencing was performed on naive CXCR3+ CD8+ T cells from blood. The sample's subset: CD45RO-CCR7+CD27+CD95- naive CD8+ T cells expressing CXCR3 (TNR3+). These receptors originate from a human donor in good health. Some clones in this sample may be carry-over from other donors' samples.

This chain uses TRBV4-3 with TRBJ1-4; checking the TCRdb D call of TRBD1 is not possible without DNA. The CDR3 consists of 15 residues. The V gene's germline CDR1 is LGHNA and CDR2 YSLEER. Here the CDR3 reads CASSRLDSRNEKLFF.

The chain is built from TRBV6-2 or TRBV6-3 and TRBJ1-5. CDR1 and CDR2 (germline): MNHEY, SVGEGT. This CDR3 is 15 amino acids long. CDR3 sequence reads: CASSYVTDVREPQHF.

The genes are TRBV12-3 or TRBV12-4 and TRBJ1-1. The CDR3 runs 14 residues. CDR3 residues: CASSLILGYTEAFF.

V is TRBV11-2 and J is TRBJ2-1; TCRdb reports TRBD2, a call that lacks DNA to check it against. Germline assignment: CDR1 SGHAT and CDR2 FQNNGV. This CDR3 spans 15 amino acids. The CDR3 loop is CASSHSGGTYNEQFF.

The chain combines TRBV10-1 with TRBJ1-1. In germline, CDR1 is WNHNN, CDR2 SYGVQD (reference sequence). The CDR3 sequence is 12 residues long. The CDR3 region is CASSEQDTEAFF.

The J gene is TRBJ2-1, the V gene TRBV12-3 or TRBV12-4. This CDR3 is 11 amino acids long. The CDR3 loop reads CASSDYNEQFF.

V and J are TRBV29-1 and TRBJ1-2; with no DNA, the TCRdb D assignment of TRBD1 cannot be verified. Germline CDR1 SQVTM, CDR2 ANQGSEA. This CDR3 has 12 amino acids. The chain's CDR3 is CSVDHGGLGYTF.

The chain employs TRBV27 and TRBJ2-3. Germline V gene data show CDR1 as MNHEY and CDR2 as SMNVEV (reference sequence). There are 11 residues in the CDR3. This CDR3 reads CASSGADTQYF.

CDR3 sequence reads: CASSQETSGGAGYEQYF. This chain joins TRBV4-1 and TRBJ2-7; TCRdb reports TRBD2, a call that lacks DNA to check it against. Germline lookup yields CDR1 MGHRA and CDR2 YSYEKL. CDR3 length: 17 residues.

The gene calls are TRBV5-1 and TRBJ2-1; the TRBD2 assignment by TCRdb is unverifiable without DNA. The CDR3 contains 16 residues. Germline V lookup: CDR1 SGHRS, CDR2 YFSETQ. The CDR3 reads CASSPSPRDLYNEQFF.

The gene calls are TRBV3-1 and TRBJ2-2; as DNA is missing, the TRBD1 call by TCRdb cannot be tested. The CDR3 is 15 residues long. Germline lookup yields CDR1 LGHDT and CDR2 YNNKEL (reference sequence). The CDR3 sequence: CASSQVGTLAGELFF.

The gene calls are TRBV4-3 and TRBJ1-1. The V gene's germline CDR1 is LGHNA and CDR2 YSLEER. This CDR3 spans 13 amino acids. This CDR3 reads CASSPVDSTEAFF.

The CDR3 here is CASGRPNRAWANVLTF. This chain joins TRBV6-2 or TRBV6-3 and TRBJ2-6. Germline CDR1 and CDR2: MNHEY and SVGEGT. The CDR3 runs 16 residues.

V gene TRBV21-1 combines with J gene TRBJ1-1. TRBV21-1 is deemed a pseudogene. The CDR3 has 13 residues. Here the CDR3 reads CASGKGGQTGAFF.

The chain has TRBV29-1 and TRBJ2-7; TCRdb selects TRBD1, and the lack of DNA leaves this call unchecked. Germline V lookup: CDR1 SQVTM, CDR2 ANQGSEA. This CDR3 comprises 12 residues. CDR3: CSGLIGGYEQYF.

The V gene is TRBV12-3 or TRBV12-4, the J gene TRBJ2-2. CDR3 size: 14 residues. This CDR3 is CASSFWANTGELFF.

V and J are TRBV14 and TRBJ2-2; the D call of TRBD1 rests on TCRdb alone, since no DNA is present to check it. Germline assignment: CDR1 SGHDN and CDR2 FVKESK. The CDR3 runs 16 residues. This chain's CDR3 is CASSQDWGQAAGELFF.

V gene TRBV6-2 or TRBV6-3 combines with J gene TRBJ1-2. The germline gives CDR1 MNHEY, CDR2 SVGEGT. The CDR3 runs to 13 residues. The CDR3 loop is CASRPASEDGYTF.

The chain has TRBV7-6 and TRBJ2-7; TCRdb calls TRBD1, which cannot be checked without DNA. Looked up from germline, CDR1 is SGHVS and CDR2 is FNYEAQ. The CDR3 runs to 14 residues. The CDR3 is CASSLARRGYEQYF.

This chain joins TRBV29-1 and TRBJ2-2; the TCRdb call, TRBD2, lacks DNA for checking. The CDR3 extends over 16 amino acids. Germline V lookup: CDR1 SQVTM, CDR2 ANQGSEA. Here the CDR3 reads CSVELGLARDTGELFF.

The rearrangement links TRBV6-5 to TRBJ1-1. Germline-derived CDR1 and CDR2 are MNHEY and SVGAGI. This CDR3 contains 13 residues. The CDR3 region is CASSYTGYTEAFF.

The genes are TRBV29-1 and TRBJ2-3; checking the TCRdb D call of TRBD2 is not possible without DNA. CDR1 is SQVTM and CDR2 is ANQGSEA in the germline V gene. There are 14 residues in the CDR3. The chain's CDR3 is CSAGLAFYTDTQYF.

J is TRBJ1-3 and V is TRBV28; there is no DNA to check the TCRdb D call of TRBD1. The length of the CDR3 is 15 residues. Germline V CDR1 and CDR2: MDHEN, SYDVKM. Here the CDR3 reads CASSEQGLGGNTIYF.

The V call is TRBV27, the J call TRBJ2-7; the D call from TCRdb, TRBD1, cannot be confirmed without DNA. CDR1 and CDR2 (germline): MNHEY, SMNVEV (reference sequence). The CDR3 spans 14 residues. CDR3 sequence reads: CASSLYGTAYEQYF.

CDR3 loop: CASNNGTDNQETQYF. This chain joins TRBV12-3 or TRBV12-4 and TRBJ2-5; TCRdb gives TRBD1 as the D gene, but with no DNA this cannot be confirmed. This CDR3 spans 15 amino acids.

The chain joins TRBV12-3 or TRBV12-4 to TRBJ1-1. The CDR3 consists of 13 residues. The CDR3 spells CASTTLRDTEAFF.

The CDR3 protein is CASSEGQNLEQYF. The chain recombines TRBV7-9 with TRBJ2-7; with no DNA, the TCRdb D assignment of TRBD1 cannot be verified. Germline V gene lookup returns CDR1 SEHNR and CDR2 FQNEAQ (reference sequence). CDR3 size: 13 residues.